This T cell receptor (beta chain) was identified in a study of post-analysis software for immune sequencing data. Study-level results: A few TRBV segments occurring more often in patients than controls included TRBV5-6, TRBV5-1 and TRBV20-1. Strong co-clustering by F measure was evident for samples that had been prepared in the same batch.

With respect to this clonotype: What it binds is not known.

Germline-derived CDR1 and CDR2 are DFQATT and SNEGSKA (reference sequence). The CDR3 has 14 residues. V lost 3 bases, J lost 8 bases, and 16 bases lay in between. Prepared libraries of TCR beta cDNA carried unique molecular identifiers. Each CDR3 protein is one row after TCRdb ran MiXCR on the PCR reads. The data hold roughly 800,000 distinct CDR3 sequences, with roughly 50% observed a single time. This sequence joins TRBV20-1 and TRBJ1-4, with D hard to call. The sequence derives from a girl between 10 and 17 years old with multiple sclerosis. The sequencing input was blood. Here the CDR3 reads CSASPASGGEKLFF. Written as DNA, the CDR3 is TGCAGTGCTAGTCCGGCCAGCGGAGGGGAAAAACTGTTTTTT.